Listed here are 12 T cell receptor beta chains from one sample, sequenced in a study of cytomegalovirus exposure and HLA in healthy donors. PCR employed 60 Vbeta and 13 Jbeta primers. Sequencing used immunoSEQ multiplex PCR; TCRdb keeps in-frame clones, though not all of them. The table lists 65,000 or so clones, 62% of them singletons. The sequencing input was PBMCs. Source of these receptors: a man aged 25 to 40 in good health and CMV-seronegative.

The chain employs TRBV2 and TRBJ2-7, with a possible D match to TRBD2 (6 bases). The CDR3 totals 12 residues. V lost 8 bases, J lost 3 bases, and 11 bases lay in between. The V gene's germline CDR1 is SNHLY and CDR2 FYNNEI. CDR3 sequence reads: CASRESLYEQYF. The CDR3 nucleotides are TGTGCCAGCCGGGAGTCTCTCTACGAGCAGTACTTC. Based on the CDR3 plus reference TRBV2 and TRBJ2-7, the full variable domain is EPEVTQTPSHQVTQMGQEVILRCVPISNHLYFYWYRQILGQKVEFLVSFYNNEISEKSEIFDDQFSVERPDGSNFTLKIRSTKLEDSAMYFCASRESLYEQYFGPGTRLTVT.

This chain links TRBV27 with TRBJ1-1; tentative D call: TRBD1 (6 bases). Germline lookup yields CDR1 MNHEY and CDR2 SMNVEV (reference sequence). Trimming pared 5 bases from V and 0 bases from J, leaving 10 bases between. This CDR3 comprises 14 residues. CDR3 DNA sequence: TGTGCCAGCAGTATGACAGGAATGAACACTGAAGCTTTCTTT. Protein product: CASSMTGMNTEAFF.

The CDR3 region is CASSVARGTGGFDGYTF. DNA of the CDR3: TGTGCCAGCAGCGTAGCTCGCGGGACAGGGGGTTTCGATGGCTACACCTTC. This chain uses TRBV9 with TRBJ1-2; 11 positions agree with TRBD1. Per germline, CDR1 SGDLS and CDR2 YYNGEE. The CDR3 consists of 17 residues. The V gene end was trimmed by 0 bases and the J gene end by 6 bases; junction bases not matched to a gene: 10.

The chain combines TRBV13 with TRBJ2-3; tentatively, D is TRBD2 (6 bases). CDR1 and CDR2 from the germline V gene are PRHDT and FYEKMQ (reference sequence). V lost 4 bases and J lost 4, with 15 bases in between. The CDR3 spans 15 residues. The CDR3 region is CASSSPWGESDTQYF. CDR3 bases: TGTGCCAGCAGCTCCCCTTGGGGGGAATCAGATACGCAGTATTTT.

CDR3 coding DNA: TGTGCCAGCAGCTTAGCCGTCGAGCAGTACTTC. This translates into CASSLAVEQYF. This chain links TRBV7-2 with TRBJ2-7; no reliable D call. Germline values: CDR1 SGHTA, CDR2 FQGNSA. The CDR3 runs to 11 residues. The germline V and J ends were trimmed by 0 bases and 6 bases, with 3 bases remaining between them.

The chain uses TRBV9 and TRBJ2-6; TRBD2 aligns across 9 bases. The germline CDR1 and CDR2 sequences are SGDLS and YYNGEE. The CDR3 sequence is 18 residues long. The V segment lost 0 bases and the J segment 3 bases; nucleotides outside the gene matches: 7. The CDR3 region has the DNA TGTGCCAGCAGCGTAGTGGCGGGGGGGCTAAGTGGGGCCAACGTCCTGACTTTC. Residues: CASSVVAGGLSGANVLTF.

The table lists this clone with a few counts. The chain couples TRBV7-9 to TRBJ1-5; D unresolved. Germline-derived CDR1 and CDR2 are SEHNR and FQNEAQ (reference sequence). The CDR3 sequence is 13 residues long. V shed 2 bases and J shed 8 bases, with 10 bases lying between them. The CDR3 coding sequence is TGTGCCAGCAGCTTAAATGATGAGGAGCCCCAGCATTTT. It yields the protein CASSLNDEEPQHF. The full variable domain, with the rest looked up from reference TRBV7-9 and TRBJ1-5, is DTGVSQNPRHKITKRGQNVTFRCDPISEHNRLYWYRQTLGQGPEFLTYFQNEAQLEKSRLLSDRFSAERPKGSFSTLEIQRTEQGDSAMYLCASSLNDEEPQHFGDGTRLSIL.

This clone turned up a few times. This rearrangement joins TRBV7-9 to TRBJ2-1; D is ambiguous. V was shortened by 5 bases and J by 4 bases, with 12 bases between the two germline ends. CDR3 length: 14 amino acids. Germline CDR1 and CDR2: SEHNR and FQNEAQ (reference sequence). CDR3 sequence: CASSHYGTYNEQFF. CDR3 nucleotides: TGTGCCAGCAGCCACTATGGAACTTACAATGAGCAGTTCTTC.

Only a few counts were recorded for this clone. This sequence joins TRBV6-5 and TRBJ2-1; 7 positions match TRBD1. V lost 0 bases, J lost 6 bases, and 2 bases stayed unmatched. There are 14 residues in the CDR3. CDR1 is MNHEY, CDR2 SVGAGI, per germline. CDR3 loop: CASSYSRQGNEQFF. CDR3 DNA: TGTGCCAGCAGTTACTCCCGACAGGGCAATGAGCAGTTCTTC.

CDR3 region: CASSYGQGSYEQYF. The CDR3 region has the DNA TGTGCCAGCAGCTACGGACAGGGGTCCTACGAGCAGTACTTC. The chain joins TRBV7-6 to TRBJ2-7, with 9 bases aligning to TRBD1. This CDR3 comprises 14 residues. With 4 bases clipped from V and 1 base from J, the junction kept 2 bases outside the gene matches. Germline V gene sequence: CDR1 SGHVS, CDR2 FNYEAQ.

The V gene is TRBV2, the J gene TRBJ1-2; D remains unclear. This CDR3 region has 13 residues. Trimming stripped 6 bases from V and 4 bases from J, with 12 bases between. CDR1 and CDR2 from the germline V gene are SNHLY and FYNNEI. The CDR3 protein is CASSLTEVYGYTF. DNA for the CDR3: TGTGCCAGCAGCCTGACCGAGGTCTATGGCTACACCTTC.

The chain couples TRBV9 to TRBJ1-2, with a possible D match to TRBD1 (5 bases). Germline assignment: CDR1 SGDLS and CDR2 YYNGEE. The length of the CDR3 is 14 residues. The V end was cut by 4 bases, the J end by 4 bases, with 14 bases between. Here the CDR3 DNA reads TGTGCCAGCAGCACTTTAGACAGCCTCTATGGCTACACCTTC. Translating gives CASSTLDSLYGYTF.